The 21 T cell receptor beta chains below all came from one sample that was sequenced in a study of Graves' ophthalmopathy and Graves' hyperthyroidism. Amplification targeted the TCR beta CDR3 regions, with RNA transcripts as the source material. Second-round multiplex PCR followed a first-round RT-PCR using HTBI primers. TCRdb ran MiXCR on the multiplex PCR reads and lists one entry per CDR3 protein. The profile shows hundreds of thousands of distinct CDR3 sequences, 22% of them singletons. Sequenced input: peripheral blood. These receptors were collected from a woman between 18 and 29 years old with stable Graves' hyperthyroidism. Some clones in this sample may be carry-over from other donors' samples.

Comments on this clonotype: The junction differs from germline at one of its ends, possibly a read error. The rearrangement joins TRBV27 to TRBJ2-7; no reliable D call. Germline-derived CDR1 and CDR2 are MNHEY and SMNVEV (reference sequence). This CDR3 is built from 14 residues. DNA of the CDR3: TGTGCCAGCTCATCAACTATCGCCTCCTACGATCAGTACTTC. Translation gives CASSSTIASYDQYF.

This clonotype was detected ten times or more. Written as DNA, the CDR3 is TGTGCCAGCACTCCGCCTCGATCGACCTACGAGCAGTACTTC. This gives the protein CASTPPRSTYEQYF. This chain uses TRBV25-1 with TRBJ2-7, with D unclear. Between the trimmed V and J ends, which lost 7 bases and 2 bases, there was a span of 15 bases. The CDR3 totals 14 residues. Germline CDR1 is MGHDK and CDR2 is SYGVNS.

This clonotype has more than one count but fewer than ten. The genes are TRBV30 and TRBJ2-5; D call uncertain. CDR1 is GTSNPN and CDR2 is SVGIG in the germline V gene (reference sequence). The V end was cut by 2 bases, the J end by 5 bases, with 12 bases between. The CDR3 spans 13 residues. CDR3 residues: CAWSWMDRETQYF. The CDR3 nucleotides read TGTGCCTGGAGTTGGATGGATAGGGAGACCCAGTACTTC.

This clonotype was seen a single time. V is TRBV5-1 and J is TRBJ1-1, with 7 bases lining up with TRBD1. Germline values: CDR1 SGHRS, CDR2 YFSETQ. After removal of 2 bases from V and 4 bases from J, the junction contained 8 bases not matched to a gene. The CDR3 is made up of 15 amino acids. As DNA, the CDR3 is TGCGCCAGCAGCTTCCAACGTGCAGGGGGCACTGAAGCTTTCTTT. Amino acids: CASSFQRAGGTEAFF.

V and J are TRBV12-3 or TRBV12-4 and TRBJ2-5, with TRBD2 identical over 9 bases. V lost 5 bases and J lost 4; bases outside the gene matches: 5. There are 14 residues in the CDR3. CDR3 nucleotide sequence: TGTGCCAGCAGTAAGCGGGGGGTTGGAGAGACCCAGTACTTC. It yields the protein CASSKRGVGETQYF.

V and J are TRBV28 and TRBJ2-7; 8 bases fit TRBD1. The CDR3 is made up of 14 amino acids. V shed 6 bases and J 6 bases; nucleotides not matched to a gene: 10. Germline CDR1 and CDR2: MDHEN and SYDVKM. This chain's CDR3 is CASSLDRVGAEQYF. As DNA, the CDR3 is TGTGCCAGCAGCCTGGACAGGGTAGGCGCCGAGCAGTACTTC.

The table lists this clonotype with many counts. This chain connects TRBV30 to TRBJ2-7; a possible D gene is TRBD2 (6 bases). This CDR3 spans 14 amino acids. Deletions cut 0 bases from V and 6 bases from J, with 15 bases between. Germline loops: CDR1 GTSNPN, CDR2 SVGIG (reference sequence). The CDR3 sequence is CAWSVPPQGLEQYF. CDR3 bases: TGTGCCTGGAGTGTTCCCCCGCAGGGACTCGAGCAGTACTTC.

This clonotype turned up a few times. This chain links TRBV29-1 with TRBJ1-2, with 8 bases fitting TRBD1. Unmatched junction bases numbered 19, after V lost 6 bases and J lost 4 bases. There are 17 residues in the CDR3. Germline assignment: CDR1 SQVTM and CDR2 ANQGSEA. In nucleotides, the CDR3 is TGCAGCGTCCGACTGGGGGGCCGGACAGGGAACAGCTATGGCTACACCTTC. Its protein is CSVRLGGRTGNSYGYTF.

Concerning this clonotype itself: At one end the junction does not follow the germline gene, possibly because of a read error. J is TRBJ2-7 and V is TRBV6-1, with TRBD1 matching 7 bases. The CDR3 contains 15 residues. Germline loops: CDR1 MNHNS, CDR2 SASEGT. The CDR3 sequence is CAGSEEEAGGYEQYF. In DNA, the CDR3 is TGTGCCGGCAGTGAAGAGGAGGCAGGGGGCTACGAGCAGTACTTC.

This clonotype was detected a few times. The V call is TRBV9, the J call TRBJ2-3, with D uncertain. Trimming took off 2 bases at V and 0 bases at J, with 10 bases between the two ends. CDR1 and CDR2 (germline): SGDLS, YYNGEE. The CDR3 has 15 residues. As DNA, the CDR3 is TGTGCCAGCAGCGTCAACTTAGACAGCACAGATACGCAGTATTTT. Protein sequence: CASSVNLDSTDTQYF.

This clonotype appeared a few times. A read error may account for a junction end that differs from germline. The chain uses TRBV19 and TRBJ2-4; 7 nucleotides match TRBD1. CDR1 and CDR2 (germline): LNHDA, SQIVND (reference sequence). The CDR3 is 19 residues long. CDR3 in amino acids: CASAVSGGRADLAKNIKYF. As DNA, the CDR3 is TGTGCCAGTGCAGTATCAGGGGGTAGGGCGGACCTAGCCAAAAACATTAAGTACTTC. Supplemented by reference TRBV19 and TRBJ2-4, the full variable domain reads DGGITQSPKYLFRKEGQNVTLSCEQNLNHDAMYWYRQDPGQGLRLIYYSQIVNDFQKGDIAEGYSVSREKKESFPLTVTSAQKNPTAFYLCASAVSGGRADLAKNIKYFGAGTRLSVL.

This clonotype appeared many times. CDR3 protein: CASSLRQGAAEAFF. CDR3 coding DNA: TGCGCCAGCAGCTTGAGGCAGGGGGCCGCTGAAGCTTTCTTT. The chain employs TRBV5-1 and TRBJ1-1; TRBD1 matches 8 bases. Germline CDR1 and CDR2: SGHRS and YFSETQ. The CDR3 has 14 amino acids. J was trimmed by 6 bases and V by 1 base; bases with no gene match: 5.

This clonotype was counted ten times or more. The chain joins TRBV3-1 to TRBJ2-7; 7 nucleotides align to TRBD1. With V trimmed by 0 bases and J by 0 bases, 2 bases remained unmatched. Germline V lookup: CDR1 LGHDT, CDR2 YNNKEL (reference sequence). There are 15 residues in the CDR3. The CDR3 reads CASSQDWDSSYEQYF. In DNA, the CDR3 is TGTGCCAGCAGCCAAGATTGGGACAGCTCCTACGAGCAGTACTTC.

There are many counts of this clonotype. The chain recombines TRBV6-1 with TRBJ2-7; TRBD1 might be the D (6 bases). V shed 5 bases and J shed 2 bases, with 10 bases lying between them. The CDR3 contains 13 residues. From germline, CDR1 is MNHNS and CDR2 SASEGT. The CDR3 nucleotides read TGTGCCAGCAGTAAACAGGGCCCCTACGAGCAGTACTTC. Translating gives CASSKQGPYEQYF.

This clonotype showed up just a few times. The gene calls are TRBV20-1 and TRBJ2-5; tentatively, D is TRBD1 (5 bases). V lost 4 bases to trimming and J lost 1 base, with 10 bases between them. Per the germline V gene, CDR1 is DFQATT and CDR2 is SNEGSKA (reference sequence). The CDR3 runs 13 residues. The CDR3 DNA reads TGCAGTGCTAAGTCAGGGATCCAAGAGACCCAGTACTTC. Its protein is CSAKSGIQETQYF.

This clonotype came up many times. V and J are TRBV7-9 and TRBJ1-1; D uncertain. Trimming shortened V by 2 bases and J by 7 bases, and 8 bases separated the two germline ends. CDR3 length: 12 residues. The V gene's germline CDR1 is SEHNR and CDR2 FQNEAQ (reference sequence). The CDR3: CASSLFPIEAFF. The DNA for the CDR3 is TGTGCCAGCAGCTTATTTCCGATTGAAGCTTTCTTT.

This clonotype was observed a handful of times. This chain links TRBV9 with TRBJ1-6, with D perhaps TRBD1 (6 bases). This CDR3 is built from 14 residues. Per germline, CDR1 SGDLS and CDR2 YYNGEE. Trimming shortened V by 3 bases and J by 5 bases, and 9 bases separated the two germline ends. The DNA of the CDR3 is TGTGCCAGCAGCGGGGACATGGATAATTCACCCCTCCACTTT. This gives the protein CASSGDMDNSPLHF. The variable domain in full, with the rest retrieved from reference TRBV9 and TRBJ1-6, is DSGVTQTPKHLITATGQRVTLRCSPRSGDLSVYWYQQSLDQGLQFLIQYYNGEERAKGNILERFSAQQFPDLHSELNLSSLELGDSALYFCASSGDMDNSPLHFGNGTRLTVT.

At least ten counts were recorded for this clonotype. V usage is TRBV4-1 and J usage is TRBJ1-2; D uncertain. The CDR3 runs 13 residues. Germline-derived CDR1 and CDR2 are MGHRA and YSYEKL. Trimming left V 1 base short and J 5 bases short, with 8 bases between. CDR3 amino acids: CASSQVFSYGYTF. As DNA, the CDR3 is TGCGCCAGCAGCCAAGTCTTTTCTTATGGCTACACCTTC.

This clonotype was seen at least ten times. The rearrangement uses TRBV20-1 and TRBJ2-7; D might be TRBD2 (6 bases). The CDR3 sequence is 13 residues long. Deletions cut 0 bases from V and 6 bases from J, with 12 bases between. The germline V gene encodes CDR1 DFQATT and CDR2 SNEGSKA (reference sequence). This chain's CDR3 is CSARERGGFEQYF. The CDR3 DNA follows: TGCAGTGCTAGAGAACGTGGAGGGTTCGAGCAGTACTTC.

This chain joins TRBV6-1 and TRBJ1-1; TRBD1 matches 7 bases. There are 14 residues in the CDR3. Germline V gives CDR1 MNHNS, CDR2 SASEGT. J gave up 5 bases and V 4 bases, and 7 bases lay outside the gene matches. The CDR3 sequence: CASSGDSSSTEAFF. CDR3 DNA sequence: TGTGCCAGCAGTGGGGACAGTTCATCGACTGAAGCTTTCTTT.

This clonotype has more than one count but fewer than ten. The chain is built from TRBV3-1 and TRBJ1-5; the D is unclear. The CDR3 is 16 residues long. Trimming pared 3 bases from V and 0 bases from J, leaving 12 bases between. Germline V lookup: CDR1 LGHDT, CDR2 YNNKEL (reference sequence). The CDR3 reads CASSHSRRYSNQPQHF. The CDR3, as DNA: TGTGCCAGCAGCCACTCGCGACGGTATAGCAATCAGCCCCAGCATTTT.